This is a list of T cell receptor beta chains from one sample in a study of TIL therapy for anti-PD-1-resistant metastatic lung cancer. The method was immunoSEQ multiplex PCR; TCRdb's version includes in-frame clones alone and lacks a portion of them. Among 95,000 or so clones listed, around 71% were seen once. The sequenced sample was tumor tissue, obtained at baseline. These receptors all come from a person aged 25-85 years with non-small cell lung cancer. Each CDR3 is given with its conserved first and last residue. A D gene is named only where the DNA matches it firmly. For some rows the clone size is stated as once, few or many, or as a class when expanded; others skip it.

>.|TRBV2|.|TRBJ1-5
CASRSLSNQPQHF
TGTGCCAGTCGCAGCCTTAGCAATCAGCCCCAGCATTTT
>.|TRBV10-3|.|TRBJ2-7
CAISGTGTYEQYF
TGTGCCATCAGTGGTACGGGCACCTACGAGCAGTACTTC
>.|TRBV29-1|.|TRBJ1-4
CSVDNAGF
TGCAGCGTTGACAACGCAGGGTTT
>.|TRBV5-1|.|TRBJ2-2
CASRRIGNTGELFF
TGCGCCAGCAGGAGGATTGGAAACACCGGGGAGCTGTTTTTT
>few|TRBV7-9|.|TRBJ1-3
CASSSLWDTIYF
TGTGCCAGCAGCTCTTTATGGGACACCATATATTTT
>.|TRBV7-2|.|TRBJ2-3
CASSLDHTQYF
TGTGCCAGCAGCTTAGACCATACGCAGTATTTT
>.|TRBV19|.|TRBJ2-1
CASGGSSYNEQFF
TGTGCCAGCGGAGGAAGCTCCTACAATGAGCAGTTCTTC
>few|TRBV5-1|TRBD1|TRBJ2-5
CASSLAIQPGQKETQYF
TGCGCCAGCAGCTTGGCGATCCAACCGGGACAGAAAGAGACCCAGTACTTC
>many|TRBV10-3|TRBD1|TRBJ2-7
CAISESPGGTYEQYF
TGTGCCATCAGTGAGTCCCCAGGGGGCACCTACGAGCAGTACTTC
>.|TRBV28|.|TRBJ2-7
CASSWGRGLVEQYF
TGTGCCAGCAGTTGGGGCCGGGGCCTCGTAGAGCAGTACTTC
>.|TRBV7-2|.|TRBJ2-5
CASSFTSGQETQYF
TGTGCCAGCAGCTTTACGTCAGGGCAGGAGACCCAGTACTTC
>.|TRBV7-9|TRBD1|TRBJ1-5
CASSPGGGSGNQPQHF
TGTGCCAGCAGCCCAGGGGGGGGCTCGGGCAATCAGCCCCAGCATTTT
>.|TRBV7-9|TRBD1|TRBJ1-4
CASSLLGTLTGVGEKLFF
TGTGCCAGCAGCTTACTAGGGACGTTGACAGGGGTGGGAGAAAAACTGTTTTTT
>.|TRBV6-2/TRBV6-3|.|TRBJ2-5
CASSYAGALQETQYF
TGTGCCAGCAGTTACGCAGGGGCTCTACAAGAGACCCAGTACTTC
>few|TRBV27|.|TRBJ1-1
CASSLGRSTEAFF
TGTGCCAGCAGTTTAGGAAGGTCCACTGAAGCTTTCTTT
>once|TRBV6-2/TRBV6-3|TRBD2|TRBJ2-5
CASSGGSRETQYF
TGTGCCAGCAGTGGCGGGAGCAGGGAGACCCAGTACTTC
>.|TRBV6-5|TRBD1|TRBJ1-2
CASSPTGGPIYGYTF
TGTGCCAGCAGCCCGACAGGGGGCCCCATTTATGGCTACACCTTC
>.|TRBV5-1|.|TRBJ2-7
CASSFLSGPGSSYEQYF
TGCGCCAGCAGCTTCCTTTCAGGGCCCGGGAGCTCCTACGAGCAGTACTTC
>few|TRBV7-7|TRBD1|TRBJ2-3
CASSPGQGTQYF
TGTGCCAGCAGCCCCGGACAGGGGACGCAGTATTTT
>.|TRBV7-9|TRBD2|TRBJ2-3
CASSSYLAGVTDTQYF
TGTGCCAGCAGCTCGTATCTAGCGGGAGTAACAGATACGCAGTATTTT
>few|TRBV28|.|TRBJ1-2
CASSSLAGNNYGYTF
TGTGCCAGCAGTTCCTTAGCGGGAAACAACTATGGCTACACCTTC
>.|TRBV6-5|.|TRBJ2-7
CASRPSAGNKDEQYF
TGTGCCAGCAGGCCAAGCGCAGGGAATAAGGACGAGCAGTACTTC
>.|TRBV7-2|.|TRBJ2-5
CASSLTQETQYF
TGTGCCAGCAGCCTTACCCAAGAGACCCAGTACTTC
>.|TRBV6-2/TRBV6-3|.|TRBJ1-5
CASSPRTQPQHF
TGTGCCAGCAGTCCCCGGACCCAGCCCCAGCATTTT
>few|TRBV7-2|.|TRBJ1-4
CASSLRVWEKLFF
TGTGCCAGCAGCTTAAGGGTGTGGGAAAAACTGTTTTTT
>.|TRBV7-9|TRBD1|TRBJ2-7
CASSSLGQGSYEQYF
TGTGCCAGCAGCTCGCTGGGACAGGGCTCCTACGAGCAGTACTTC
>.|TRBV5-1|.|TRBJ2-3
CASSLETDTQYF
TGCGCCAGCAGCTTGGAAACAGATACGCAGTATTTT
>few|TRBV13|.|TRBJ2-1
CASSAGQGAGDNEQFF
TGTGCCAGCAGCGCGGGGCAGGGGGCGGGGGACAATGAGCAGTTCTTC
>.|TRBV2|.|TRBJ2-7
CASSEGRRFLYEQYF
TGTGCCAGCAGTGAGGGTCGCAGGTTCCTTTACGAGCAGTACTTC
>.|TRBV11-2|TRBD1|TRBJ1-2
CASSPHDQGARGYTF
TGTGCCAGCAGCCCGCACGACCAGGGGGCGCGGGGCTACACCTTC
>once|TRBV28|.|TRBJ2-7
CASSLPGLSYEQYF
TGTGCCAGCAGTTTACCGGGTCTCTCCTACGAGCAGTACTTC
>.|TRBV2|.|TRBJ2-7
CAIKTRFSAYEQYF
TGTGCCATCAAGACTAGATTTAGCGCCTACGAGCAGTACTTC
>few|TRBV2|.|TRBJ1-1
CAWSASGIEAFF
TGTGCCTGGAGCGCCTCAGGGATTGAAGCTTTCTTT
>.|TRBV5-1|.|TRBJ2-7
CASKEGMGYEQYF
TGCGCCAGCAAGGAGGGGATGGGCTACGAGCAGTACTTC
>.|TRBV30|TRBD2|TRBJ2-7
CAWSMGRGEQYF
TGTGCCTGGAGTATGGGGCGGGGGGAGCAGTACTTC
>once|TRBV9|.|TRBJ2-7
CASSPSSGYEQYF
TGTGCCAGCAGCCCCAGTAGTGGGTACGAGCAGTACTTC
>.|TRBV6-4|TRBD2|TRBJ2-2
CASSAQTSGRGHTGELFF
TGTGCCAGCAGTGCCCAGACTAGCGGGAGGGGCCACACCGGGGAGCTGTTTTTT
>.|TRBV6-2/TRBV6-3|.|TRBJ2-3
CASSRSTDTQYF
TGTGCCAGCAGTCGCAGCACAGATACGCAGTATTTT
>.|TRBV5-1|TRBD1|TRBJ2-2
CASSLDRGPAGELFF
TGCGCCAGCAGCTTGGACAGGGGGCCCGCCGGGGAGCTGTTTTTT
>.|TRBV24-1|.|TRBJ2-1
CAPEGGKGIDEQFF
TGTGCCCCCGAAGGGGGTAAAGGTATCGATGAGCAGTTCTTC
>.|TRBV5-4|.|TRBJ2-1
CASSSGDNEQFF
TGTGCCAGCAGCTCGGGAGACAATGAGCAGTTCTTC